These T cell receptor beta chains were read from a single sample in a study of blood T cell repertoires in COVID-19. The method was immunoSEQ multiplex PCR; TCRdb's version includes in-frame clones alone and lacks a portion of them. This table holds some 80,000 clones, roughly 78% found once. The sequenced sample consisted of peripheral blood. The receptors come from an elderly woman with active or convalescent COVID-19. CDR3s include the opening cysteine and the closing phenylalanine or tryptophan. D genes are given only for firm matches. Some rows mark clone size as missing; the rest say once, few, many or name a class of expanded clone.

>.|TRBJ1-6|TRBV9|TRBD1
TGTGCCAGCAGCGCCCGGCAGGGGGATTCACCCCTCCACTTT
CASSARQGDSPLHF
>.|TRBJ2-1|TRBV12-5|TRBD2
TGTGCTAGTGGTTTAGGACTAGCGGGCTACAATGAGCAGTTCTTC
CASGLGLAGYNEQFF
>.|TRBJ2-7|TRBV4-1|TRBD1
TGCGCCAGCAGCCAGGGACAGGGGCGATTCTACGAGCAGTACTTC
CASSQGQGRFYEQYF
>few|TRBJ2-2|TRBV3-1/TRBV3-2|.
TGTGCCAGCAGAAGTCTCGTCAGGGTCCCTGCGAACACCGGGGAGCTGTTTTTT
CASRSLVRVPANTGELFF
>few|TRBJ1-2|TRBV3-1/TRBV3-2|.
TGTGCCAGCAGCCCCCCCACAGGGAAGTCTGTGAGTGGCTACACCTTC
CASSPPTGKSVSGYTF
>.|TRBJ2-7|TRBV14|.
TGTGCCAGCAGCCAAGACCCTTGGAGGTTTATGGCCTACGAGCAGTACTTC
CASSQDPWRFMAYEQYF
>.|TRBJ1-2|TRBV27|.
TGTGCCAGCAGTTTATCGGCCTGGGCAGGGGGCTACACCTTC
CASSLSAWAGGYTF
>.|TRBJ1-2|TRBV10-3|TRBD1
TGTGCCATCAGTGAGTCTATACAGGGGAACAACTATGGCTACACCTTC
CAISESIQGNNYGYTF
>.|TRBJ1-5|TRBV18|TRBD1
TGTGCCAGCTCACCATATAGGACAGGGGGCAATCAGCCCCAGCATTTT
CASSPYRTGGNQPQHF
>.|TRBJ1-6|TRBV5-4|.
TGTGCCAGCAGCTTTTTGGGCAGCTCCTATAATTCACCCCTCCACTTT
CASSFLGSSYNSPLHF
>few|TRBJ1-4|TRBV6-5|.
TGTGCCAGCACTAGAGACAGGACAAATGAAAAACTGTTTTTT
CASTRDRTNEKLFF
>once|TRBJ1-1|TRBV7-6|.
TGTGCCAGCAGCTTAGGAGCGAACACTGAAGCTTTCTTT
CASSLGANTEAFF
>.|TRBJ1-1|TRBV5-5|.
TGTGCCAGCAGCCCGGGAACAGTCGGGGACACTGAAGCTTTCTTT
CASSPGTVGDTEAFF
>.|TRBJ1-5|TRBV19|.
TGTGCCAGTAGTATCGTAGTTGGCAATCAGCCCCAGCATTTT
CASSIVVGNQPQHF
>few|TRBJ1-4|TRBV6-1|TRBD1
TGTGCCAGCAGTAAACAGGGGACTAATGAAAAACTGTTTTTT
CASSKQGTNEKLFF
>.|TRBJ1-2|TRBV12-3/TRBV12-4|.
TGTGCCAGCAGTTTAGGGAGCAATGGCTACACCTTC
CASSLGSNGYTF
>many|TRBJ2-1|TRBV7-9|.
TGTGCCATCCCTGGCACTAGCCCGGGCAATGAGCAGTTCTTC
CAIPGTSPGNEQFF
>once|TRBJ2-7|TRBV12-5|TRBD2
TGTGCTAGTGGTCCCTCAGGGACTAGCTCCTACGAGCAGTACTTC
CASGPSGTSSYEQYF
>.|TRBJ1-1|TRBV7-2|TRBD1
TGTGCCAGCAGCGGGACAGGGAGGGTCACTGAAGCTTTCTTT
CASSGTGRVTEAFF
>.|TRBJ1-1|TRBV4-2|.
TGTGCCAGCAGCCAATCCTTGCAGGGAAACACTGAAGCTTTCTTT
CASSQSLQGNTEAFF
>once|TRBJ2-7|TRBV7-2|.
TGTGCCAGCAGCGCTCGGAGCTCCTACGAGCAGTACTTC
CASSARSSYEQYF
>few|TRBJ2-2|TRBV19|.
TGTGCCAGTGTTAAGGGGCCGGACAGCGCGAACACCGGGGAGCTGTTTTTT
CASVKGPDSANTGELFF
>.|TRBJ2-7|TRBV5-1|.
TGCGCCAGCAGCCCCAATGCGGGTTTTGGGAACGAGCAGTACTTC
CASSPNAGFGNEQYF
>few|TRBJ2-7|TRBV19|TRBD1
TGTGCCAGTAGCCACCAGGGGGTGGGGAGCTACGAGCAGTACTTC
CASSHQGVGSYEQYF
>.|TRBJ2-5|TRBV18|TRBD1
TGTGCCAGCTCACCTGGCCAGGGGGCGGAGACCCAGTACTTC
CASSPGQGAETQYF
>few|TRBJ1-1|TRBV4-3|.
TGCGCCAGCAGCCAAGGTTTTCCAGGGTCGAACACTGAAGCTTTCTTT
CASSQGFPGSNTEAFF
>.|TRBJ2-1|TRBV4-1|TRBD2
TGCGCCAGCAGCCAAGATCGAATAGCGGGAGCCCGGTTCTTC
CASSQDRIAGARFF
>many|TRBJ1-1|TRBV4-1|TRBD1
TGCGCCAGCAGCCAAGCGTTCGTTAGGACAGGGACGCGGAAGAACACTGAAGCTTTCTTT
CASSQAFVRTGTRKNTEAFF
>.|TRBJ1-5|TRBV19|.
TGTGCCAGTAGTATTACGGGGGATCAGCCCCAGCATTTT
CASSITGDQPQHF